One and the same sample provided the 14 T cell receptor beta chains below, sequenced in a study of neurological immune-mediated disorders. TCRdb passed the 5' RACE reads through MiXCR, listing each CDR3 protein once. Found here are 87,000 or so distinct CDR3 sequences, approximately 4% of them singletons; the top ten hold roughly 2.9%. Sequenced input: PBMCs. The receptors come from a woman in her fifties or sixties with multiple sclerosis.

A few counts support this clonotype. V and J are TRBV7-6 and TRBJ2-1; D is perhaps TRBD2 (6 bases). The CDR3 totals 14 residues. In germline, CDR1 is SGHVS, CDR2 FNYEAQ. V gave up 4 bases and J gave up 7 bases, with 14 bases separating them. CDR3: CASSSPAGGNEQFF. The CDR3 DNA reads TGTGCCAGCAGCTCCCCAGCGGGTGGGAATGAGCAGTTCTTC.

This clonotype was seen many times. The chain recombines TRBV20-1 with TRBJ2-7; no definite D call. Per germline, CDR1 DFQATT and CDR2 SNEGSKA (reference sequence). Trimming removed 0 bases at V and 4 bases at J, with 7 bases between. The CDR3 sequence is 12 residues long. CDR3 region: CSARDLRYEQYF. Here the CDR3 DNA reads TGCAGTGCTAGAGATCTTAGGTACGAGCAGTACTTC.

This clonotype has at least ten counts. The chain joins TRBV12-3 or TRBV12-4 to TRBJ2-1, with 8 bases aligning to TRBD2. CDR3 length: 14 amino acids. With 1 base clipped from V and 8 bases from J, the junction kept 4 bases outside the gene matches. CDR3 sequence (DNA): TGTGCCAGCAGTTTAGGGACTAGCTTCCATGAGCAGTTCTTC. Protein sequence: CASSLGTSFHEQFF.

This clonotype showed up many times. The CDR3 coding sequence is TGTGCCAGTCGGCTAGCGGGGGGGGCAGGGACCGGGGAGCTGTTTTTT. As protein: CASRLAGGAGTGELFF. This chain uses TRBV6-5 with TRBJ2-2; 12 bases agree with TRBD2. There are 16 residues in the CDR3. The V gene's germline CDR1 is MNHEY and CDR2 SVGAGI. The V and J ends lost 9 bases and 5 bases, in that order; junction bases with no gene match: 10.

As for this clonotype: It may be a read error: a sequence one base away is much more abundant. The gene calls are TRBV11-2 and TRBJ2-3, with no clear D. The germline V gene encodes CDR1 SGHAT and CDR2 FQNNGV. The CDR3 is 14 residues long. Trimming removed 5 bases from V and 2 bases from J, with 11 bases in between. The CDR3 here is CASSPGKNTDTQYF. The CDR3 DNA sequence: TGTGCCAGCAGCCCAGGAAAAAACACAGATACGCAGTATTTT.

The gene calls are TRBV4-3 and TRBJ2-1, with 7 bases matching TRBD2. The CDR3 has 16 residues. CDR1 is LGHNA and CDR2 is YSLEER in the germline V gene. J lost 0 bases, V lost 4 bases, and 6 bases had no gene match. The CDR3 reads CASSPHPSGSYNEQFF. The DNA of the CDR3 is TGCGCCAGCAGCCCCCACCCTAGCGGCTCCTACAATGAGCAGTTCTTC.

This clonotype came up many times. This rearrangement joins TRBV6-5 to TRBJ2-7; D may be TRBD2 (6 bases). The length of the CDR3 is 16 residues. Trimming removed 6 bases from V and 6 bases from J, with 24 bases in between. Germline loops: CDR1 MNHEY, CDR2 SVGAGI. CDR3 loop: CASSAREAGPTPEQYF. CDR3 DNA sequence: TGTGCCAGCAGCGCTAGAGAAGCGGGTCCTACTCCCGAGCAGTACTTC.

At least ten counts were recorded for this clonotype. The chain links TRBV6-4 to TRBJ1-1; D may be TRBD1 (6 bases). Trimming cost V 3 bases and J 5 bases, with 16 bases left between them. Germline V gene data show CDR1 as MRHNA and CDR2 as SNTAGT. This CDR3 region has 15 residues. CDR3 loop: CASSEGTKGRTEAFF. The CDR3 coding sequence is TGTGCCAGCAGTGAGGGGACAAAGGGACGTACTGAAGCTTTCTTT.

At least ten counts were recorded for this clonotype. The V and J genes are TRBV12-3 or TRBV12-4 and TRBJ2-5, with D maybe TRBD2 (6 bases). Trimming removed 2 bases at V and 5 bases at J, with 9 bases between. There are 13 residues in the CDR3. The CDR3 nucleotides read TGTGCCAGCAGTTTACGGGGGACTGAGACCCAGTACTTC. Translated: CASSLRGTETQYF.

The table lists this clonotype with many counts. The genes are TRBV5-1 and TRBJ1-1, with TRBD1 identical over 8 bases. V was clipped by 4 bases and J by 6 bases; unmatched bases: 8. The CDR3 length is 14 residues. Germline V gene sequence: CDR1 SGHRS, CDR2 YFSETQ. CDR3 sequence: CASSVTGVGPEAFF. As DNA, the CDR3 is TGCGCCAGCAGCGTGACAGGGGTAGGCCCTGAAGCTTTCTTT.

This clonotype was observed at least ten times. This chain connects TRBV3-1 to TRBJ1-5, with TRBD1 as a possible D gene (6 bases). The CDR3 totals 15 residues. The V and J ends lost 3 bases and 7 bases respectively, with 16 bases between them. The germline V gene encodes CDR1 LGHDT and CDR2 YNNKEL (reference sequence). CDR3 DNA: TGTGCCAGCAGCCATACCCTAGGGGGACGCCAGCCCCAGCATTTT. It encodes CASSHTLGGRQPQHF.

This clonotype was seen more than once but under ten times. Since a much larger clone is just one base distant, this may be a read error. V and J are TRBV20-1 and TRBJ2-4; 10 bases line up with TRBD1. Germline V lookup: CDR1 DFQATT, CDR2 SNEGSKA (reference sequence). The CDR3 contains 14 residues. The V segment lost 3 bases and the J segment 10 bases; nucleotides outside the gene matches: 9. The CDR3 here is CSASKTGGGKIQYF. The CDR3 DNA is TGCAGTGCTAGTAAGACAGGGGGCGGAAAAATTCAGTACTTC.

This clonotype was found many times. The CDR3 nucleotides read TGTGCCAGCACCGTCGGTGGACAGGGGGCAACCAAAAACATTCAGTACTTC. Amino acids: CASTVGGQGATKNIQYF. The J gene is TRBJ2-4, the V gene TRBV7-2; 11 bases line up with TRBD1. CDR3 size: 17 residues. V lost 7 bases, J lost 2 bases, and 10 bases stayed unmatched. Germline CDR1 is SGHTA and CDR2 is FQGNSA.

This clonotype appeared a few times. Since a much larger clone is just one base distant, this may be a read error. J is TRBJ1-5 and V is TRBV7-9; no clear D gene. With 5 bases removed from V and 5 bases from J, the gap between germline ends came to 7 bases. CDR3 length: 12 residues. CDR1 and CDR2 from the germline V gene are SEHNR and FQNEAQ (reference sequence). The CDR3 DNA reads as TGTGCCAGCAGCCCCCCCGATCAGCCCCAGCATTTT. Translating gives CASSPPDQPQHF. Together with reference TRBV7-9 and TRBJ1-5, the CDR3 gives the full variable domain: DTGVSQNPRHKITKRGQNVTFRCDPISEHNRLYWYRQTLGQGPEFLTYFQNEAQLEKSRLLSDRFSAERPKGSFSTLEIQRTEQGDSAMYLCASSPPDQPQHFGDGTRLSIL.